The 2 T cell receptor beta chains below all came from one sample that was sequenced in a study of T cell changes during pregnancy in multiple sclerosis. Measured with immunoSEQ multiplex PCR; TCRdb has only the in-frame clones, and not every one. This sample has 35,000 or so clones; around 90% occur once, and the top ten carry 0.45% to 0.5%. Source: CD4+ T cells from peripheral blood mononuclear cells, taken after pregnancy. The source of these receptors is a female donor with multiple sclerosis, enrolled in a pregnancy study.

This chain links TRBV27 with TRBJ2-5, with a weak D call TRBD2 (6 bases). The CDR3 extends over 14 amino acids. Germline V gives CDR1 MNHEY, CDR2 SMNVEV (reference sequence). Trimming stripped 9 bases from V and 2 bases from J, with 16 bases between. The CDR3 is CASIASDGQETQYF. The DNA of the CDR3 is TGTGCCAGTATCGCTAGCGACGGGCAAGAGACCCAGTACTTC.

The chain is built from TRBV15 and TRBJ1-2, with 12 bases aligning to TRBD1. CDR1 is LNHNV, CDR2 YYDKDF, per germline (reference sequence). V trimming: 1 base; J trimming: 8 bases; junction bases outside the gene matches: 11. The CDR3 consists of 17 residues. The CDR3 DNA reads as TGTGCCACCAGCAGAGTAGGCCGGGACAGGGGGCGTGCAGGCTACACCTTC. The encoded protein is CATSRVGRDRGRAGYTF. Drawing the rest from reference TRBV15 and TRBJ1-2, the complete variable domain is DAMVIQNPRYQVTQFGKPVTLSCSQTLNHNVMYWYQQKSSQAPKLLFHYYDKDFNNEADTPDNFQSRRPNTSFCFLDIRSPGLGDTAMYLCATSRVGRDRGRAGYTFGSGTRLTVV.